This T cell receptor beta chain was recovered during a study of cytomegalovirus exposure and HLA in healthy donors. Vbeta (60) and Jbeta (13) primers were used in the PCR. The assay was immunoSEQ multiplex PCR, and TCRdb's table has in-frame clones only and misses some. Altogether about 110,000 clones are present, approximately 81% being singletons, with the ten largest covering 2.2%. Broader study findings: TRBV6-2, TRBV6-3 and some other V segments were excluded as indistinguishable.

Losses at the gene ends were 9 bases for V and 4 bases for J; bases not matched to a gene: 4. The length of the CDR3 is 14 residues. Germline CDR1 MGHDK, CDR2 SYGVNS. In regard to this clone: The antigen is not known.

The source of this sequence is a woman aged 25 to 39 in good health and CMV-seronegative. Sample: PBMCs. The J gene is TRBJ2-2, the V gene TRBV25-1; 11 positions agree with TRBD1. The chain's CDR3 is CASRTGGSTGELFF. The CDR3 DNA is TGTGCCAGTAGGACAGGGGGCAGCACCGGGGAGCTGTTTTTT. The entire variable domain, with the rest obtained from reference TRBV25-1 and TRBJ2-2, is as follows: EADIYQTPRYLVIGTGKKITLECSQTMGHDKMYWYQQDPGMELHLIHYSYGVNSTEKGDLSSESTVSRIRTEHFPLTLESARPSHTSQYLCASRTGGSTGELFFGEGSRLTVL.